This TCR beta chain was sequenced in a study of blood T cell repertoires in COVID-19. Using immunoSEQ multiplex PCR, the repertoire was profiled, and TCRdb retains in-frame clones only, with some absent. The sample has tens of thousands of clones, roughly 80% seen once. CDR1 and CDR2 from the germline V gene are SNHLY and FYNNEI. CDR3 length: 14 amino acids. With 8 bases removed from V and 4 bases from J, the gap between germline ends came to 14 bases. This TCR came from a man in his fifties with acute or convalescent COVID-19. Sequenced: peripheral blood. The V gene is TRBV2, the J gene TRBJ2-2; D unclear. CDR3 loop: CASRPGMLTGELFF. CDR3 in DNA: TGTGCCAGCCGGCCAGGAATGCTCACCGGGGAGCTGTTTTTT.